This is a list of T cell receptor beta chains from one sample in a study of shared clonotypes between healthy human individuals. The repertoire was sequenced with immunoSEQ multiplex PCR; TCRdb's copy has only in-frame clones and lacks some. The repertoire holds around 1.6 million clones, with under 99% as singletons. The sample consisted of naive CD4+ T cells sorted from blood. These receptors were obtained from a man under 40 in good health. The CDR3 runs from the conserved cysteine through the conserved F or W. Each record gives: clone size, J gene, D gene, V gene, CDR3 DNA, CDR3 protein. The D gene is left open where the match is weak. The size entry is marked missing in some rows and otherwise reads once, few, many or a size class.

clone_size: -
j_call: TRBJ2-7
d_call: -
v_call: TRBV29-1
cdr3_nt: TGCAGCGTTGACAGTCGCTTTTCCTACGAGCAGTACTTC
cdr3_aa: CSVDSRFSYEQYF

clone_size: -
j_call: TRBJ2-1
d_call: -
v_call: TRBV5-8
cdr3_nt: TGTGCCAGCAGCTTGGAAGGGGCCGTTTCCTATGAGCAGTTCTTC
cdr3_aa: CASSLEGAVSYEQFF

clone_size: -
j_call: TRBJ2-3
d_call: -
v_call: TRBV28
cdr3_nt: TGTGCCAGCAGTCCACCCGGGGGAGGCACAGATACGCAGTATTTT
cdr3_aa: CASSPPGGGTDTQYF

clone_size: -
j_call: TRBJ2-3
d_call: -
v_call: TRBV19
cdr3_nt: TGTGCCAGTAGTATAAGTACAGATACGCAGTATTTT
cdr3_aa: CASSISTDTQYF

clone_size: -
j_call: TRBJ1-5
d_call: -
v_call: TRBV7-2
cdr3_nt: TGTGCCAGCAGCTTAGGGCCGGGTGGGGTTGAGGGTCGGTCCCAGCATTTT
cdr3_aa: CASSLGPGGVEGRSQHF

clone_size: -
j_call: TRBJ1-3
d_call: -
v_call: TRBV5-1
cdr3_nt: TGCGCCAGCAGCTTGGATTCAGGCTCTGGAAACACCATATATTTT
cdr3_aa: CASSLDSGSGNTIYF

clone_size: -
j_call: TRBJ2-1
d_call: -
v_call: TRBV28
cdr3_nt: TGTGCCAGCAGTTTAAATGTCGGGGGCAGGGGTCAGGAGTTCTTC
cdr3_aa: CASSLNVGGRGQEFF

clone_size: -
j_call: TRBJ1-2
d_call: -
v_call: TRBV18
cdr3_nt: TGTGCCAGCTCACCCCCGGGGCTAGATGGCTACACCTTC
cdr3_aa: CASSPPGLDGYTF

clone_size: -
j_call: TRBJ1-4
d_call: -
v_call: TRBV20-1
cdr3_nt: TGCAGTGCTAGATTTCGGGAAAAACTGTTTTTT
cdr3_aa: CSARFREKLFF

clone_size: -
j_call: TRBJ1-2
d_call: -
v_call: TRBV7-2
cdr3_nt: TGTGCCAGCAGCTACGGGGCGCGGCGCGTTGGCTATGGCTACACCTTC
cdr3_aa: CASSYGARRVGYGYTF

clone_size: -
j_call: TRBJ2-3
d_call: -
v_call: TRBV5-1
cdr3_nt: TGCGCCAGCAGCTTATCCGGGCCAGATACGCAGTATTTT
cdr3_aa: CASSLSGPDTQYF

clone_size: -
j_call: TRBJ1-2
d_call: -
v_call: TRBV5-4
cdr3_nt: TGTGCCAGCAGCTTGGGGCAGGGATCGAACTATGGCTACACCTTC
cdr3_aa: CASSLGQGSNYGYTF

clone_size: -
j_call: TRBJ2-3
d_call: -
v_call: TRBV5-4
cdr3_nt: TGTGCCAGCAGCCGCACTAGCACAGATACGCAGTATTTT
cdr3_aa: CASSRTSTDTQYF

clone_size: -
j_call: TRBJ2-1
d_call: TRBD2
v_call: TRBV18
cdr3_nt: TGTGCCAGCTCATCGACTAGCGGCAGAGACAATGAGCAGTTCTTC
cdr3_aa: CASSSTSGRDNEQFF

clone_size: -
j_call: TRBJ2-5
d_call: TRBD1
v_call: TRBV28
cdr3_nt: TGTGCCAGCAGTTTACCAGGGGGCTTTCAAGAGACCCAGTACTTC
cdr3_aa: CASSLPGGFQETQYF

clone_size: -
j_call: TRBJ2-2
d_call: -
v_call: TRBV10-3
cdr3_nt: TGTGCCACTAGGGGGGGCCTCCTCGCCACCGGGGAGCTGTTTTTT
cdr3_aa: CATRGGLLATGELFF

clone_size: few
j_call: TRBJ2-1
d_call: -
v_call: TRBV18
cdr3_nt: TGTGCCAGCTCACCACAGAGCTCCTACAATGAGCAGTTCTTC
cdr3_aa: CASSPQSSYNEQFF

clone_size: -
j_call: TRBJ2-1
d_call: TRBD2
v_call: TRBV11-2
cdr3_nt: TGTGCCAGCAGCCCTGGGACTAAGATATCCAATGAGCAGTTCTTC
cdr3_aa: CASSPGTKISNEQFF

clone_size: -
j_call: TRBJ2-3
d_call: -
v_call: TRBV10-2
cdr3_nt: TGCGCCAGCAGTGAGCCGAACAGTTACACTAGCACAGATACGCAGTATTTT
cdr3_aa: CASSEPNSYTSTDTQYF

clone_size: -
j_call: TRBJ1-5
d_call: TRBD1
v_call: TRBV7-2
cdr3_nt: TGTGCCAGCAGTTCCGGGACAGATCAGCCCCAGCATTTT
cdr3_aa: CASSSGTDQPQHF

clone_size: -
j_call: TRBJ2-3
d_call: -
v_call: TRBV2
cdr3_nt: TGTGCCAGCAGAGAAAGGGCAGATACGCAGTATTTT
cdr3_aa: CASRERADTQYF

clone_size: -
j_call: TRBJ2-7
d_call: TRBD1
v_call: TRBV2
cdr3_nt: TGTGCCAGCAGGGGTACAGGGGAGAGGGACGAGCAGTACTTC
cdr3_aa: CASRGTGERDEQYF

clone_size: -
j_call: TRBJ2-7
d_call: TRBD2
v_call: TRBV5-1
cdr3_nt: TGCGCCAGCAGCCCCGGACTAGCGGATGTCTACGAGCAGTACTTC
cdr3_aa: CASSPGLADVYEQYF

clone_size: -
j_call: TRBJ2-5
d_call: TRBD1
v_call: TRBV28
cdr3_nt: TGTGCCAGCAGTTTAGGGTGGACAGGGGGTTTGGAGACCCAGTACTTC
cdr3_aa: CASSLGWTGGLETQYF

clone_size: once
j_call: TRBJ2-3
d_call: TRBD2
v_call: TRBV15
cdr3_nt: TGTGCCACCAGCAGAGATCAGGGCATCGGGACTAGCGGCACAGATACGCAGTATTTT
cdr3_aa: CATSRDQGIGTSGTDTQYF

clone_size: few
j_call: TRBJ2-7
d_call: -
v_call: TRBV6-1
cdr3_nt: TGTGCCAGCAGTGAACAAGTCTCCGGGGAGCGCGAGCAGTACTTC
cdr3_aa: CASSEQVSGEREQYF

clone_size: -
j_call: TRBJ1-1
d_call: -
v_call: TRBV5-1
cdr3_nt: TGCGCCAGCAGCTTCGGACGGGCGGATGAAGCTTTCTTT
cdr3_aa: CASSFGRADEAFF

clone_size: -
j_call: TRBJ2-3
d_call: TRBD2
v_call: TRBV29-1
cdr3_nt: TGCAGCGTTGAGGCGGGAGGGACAGATACGCAGTATTTT
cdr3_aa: CSVEAGGTDTQYF

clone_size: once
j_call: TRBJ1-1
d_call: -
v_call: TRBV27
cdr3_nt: TGTGCCAGCAGTTTCCCAGGGGCCCCTGAAGCTTTCTTT
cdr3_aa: CASSFPGAPEAFF

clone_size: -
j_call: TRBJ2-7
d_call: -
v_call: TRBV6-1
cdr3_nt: TGTGCCAGCAGTGAACGCAACACGGACTACCGCTACGAGCAGTACTTC
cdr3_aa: CASSERNTDYRYEQYF

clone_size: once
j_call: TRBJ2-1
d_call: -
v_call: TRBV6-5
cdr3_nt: TGTGCCAGCAGTAACCTCGCGGGATCTATGGGTGAGCAGTTCTTC
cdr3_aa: CASSNLAGSMGEQFF

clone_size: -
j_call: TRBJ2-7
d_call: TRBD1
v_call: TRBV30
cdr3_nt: TGTGCCGCTACAGGGGGTATTATCTACGAGCAGTACTTC
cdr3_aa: CAATGGIIYEQYF

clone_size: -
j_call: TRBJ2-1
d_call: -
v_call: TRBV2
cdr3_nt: TGTGCCAGCAGTGTGCGTTGGGAGCAGTTCTTC
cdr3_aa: CASSVRWEQFF

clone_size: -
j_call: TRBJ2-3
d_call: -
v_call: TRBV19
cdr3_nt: TGTGCCAGTAGTATGAGGGGGGCAGATACGCAGTATTTT
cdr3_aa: CASSMRGADTQYF

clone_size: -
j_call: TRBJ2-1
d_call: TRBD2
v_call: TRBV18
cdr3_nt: TGTGCCAGCTCACTCCTCTTTTTACGACTAGCGGGAAGGGAAGACAATGAGCAGTTCTTC
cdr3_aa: CASSLLFLRLAGREDNEQFF

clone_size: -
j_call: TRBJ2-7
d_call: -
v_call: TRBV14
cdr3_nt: TGTGCCAGCAGCCATCCTGGTCAGGGGAGCTCCTACGAGCAGTACTTC
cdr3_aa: CASSHPGQGSSYEQYF

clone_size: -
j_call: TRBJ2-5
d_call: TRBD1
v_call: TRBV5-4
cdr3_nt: TGTGCCAGCAGCGCGGGACAGGAGGTCGGGGAGACCCAGTACTTC
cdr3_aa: CASSAGQEVGETQYF

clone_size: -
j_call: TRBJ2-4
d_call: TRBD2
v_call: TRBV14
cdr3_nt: TGTGCCAGCAGCCAAGACCTAGCGGGGGGGTATCAGTACTTC
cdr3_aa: CASSQDLAGGYQYF

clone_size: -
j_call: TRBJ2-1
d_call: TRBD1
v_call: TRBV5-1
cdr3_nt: TGCGCCAGCAGCTTGACAGGGGGTAGTGACTACAATGAGCAGTTCTTC
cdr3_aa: CASSLTGGSDYNEQFF

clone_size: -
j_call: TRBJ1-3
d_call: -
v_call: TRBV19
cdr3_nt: TGTGCCAGTAGAGAGCGGGTCGTCTCTGGAAACACCATATATTTT
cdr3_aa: CASRERVVSGNTIYF

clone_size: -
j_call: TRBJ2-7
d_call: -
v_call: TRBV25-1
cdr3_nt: TGTGCCAGCAGTGCCAAATACGAGCAGTACTTC
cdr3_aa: CASSAKYEQYF

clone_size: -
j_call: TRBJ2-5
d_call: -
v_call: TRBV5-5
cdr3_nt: TGTGCCAGCAGCTCCACAACGGAGACCCAGTACTTC
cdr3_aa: CASSSTTETQYF

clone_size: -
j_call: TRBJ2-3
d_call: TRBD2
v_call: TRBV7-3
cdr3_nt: TGTGCCAGCAGCTTAATCGGGACTAGTTACACAGATACGCAGTATTTT
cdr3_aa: CASSLIGTSYTDTQYF

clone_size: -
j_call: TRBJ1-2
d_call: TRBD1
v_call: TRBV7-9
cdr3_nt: TGTGCCAGCAGCTTACACAGGGGCAAGGTGGATGGCTACACCTTC
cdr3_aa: CASSLHRGKVDGYTF

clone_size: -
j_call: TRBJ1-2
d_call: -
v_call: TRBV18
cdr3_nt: TGTGCCAGCTCACCCACCAGGGGACACTATGGCTACACCTTC
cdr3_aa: CASSPTRGHYGYTF